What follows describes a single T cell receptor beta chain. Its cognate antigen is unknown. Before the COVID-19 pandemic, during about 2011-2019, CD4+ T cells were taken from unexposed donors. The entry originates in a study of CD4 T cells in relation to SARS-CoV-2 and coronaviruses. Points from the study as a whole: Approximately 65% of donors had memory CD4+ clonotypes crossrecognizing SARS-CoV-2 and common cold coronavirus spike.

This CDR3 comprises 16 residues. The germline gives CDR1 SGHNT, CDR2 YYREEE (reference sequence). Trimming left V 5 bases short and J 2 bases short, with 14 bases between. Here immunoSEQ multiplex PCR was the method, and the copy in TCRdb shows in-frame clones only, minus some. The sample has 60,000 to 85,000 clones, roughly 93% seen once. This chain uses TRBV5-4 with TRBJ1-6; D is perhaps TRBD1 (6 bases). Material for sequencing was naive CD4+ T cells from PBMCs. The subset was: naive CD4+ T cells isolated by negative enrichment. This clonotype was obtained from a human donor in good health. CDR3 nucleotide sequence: TGTGCCAGCAGGGGAGCGGGGGGCGCCTATAATTCACCCCTCCACTTT. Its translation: CASRGAGGAYNSPLHF.